One T cell receptor beta chain is described in this entry. Its specific antigen is unknown. The record has no base qualities; no much larger clone is one base away. The source of the sample is a study of naive and memory T cell subsets (dated by TCRdb to 2016 to 2017). Broadly, across the study: An open-source, UMI-based TCR alpha and beta sequencing pipeline was applied to sorted naive and memory peripheral blood T cell subsets. RNA was DNase-treated and reverse transcribed with TCR constant-region primers, mostly using SuperScript III. The results of the functional CMV T cell responses matched the IgG serology results in every case.

To prepare the library, UMI-ligation and nested PCR was applied. To cover both TRBC1 and TRBC2, the beta constant-region primer consisted of an equimolar mix of two oligonucleotides. A single-stranded oligonucleotide containing the SP2 primer and a 12-nucleotide UMI was joined to the 3' end of the cDNA by T4 RNA ligase 1. Four rounds of PCR, combining the SP2 primer with nested alpha and beta constant-region primers, were used to amplify the ligated cDNA. Incubation of the ligation reaction lasted about 19-24 hours at 16 degrees C. To avoid over-amplification, PCR2 was usually performed as a SYBR Green qPCR and halted once a predetermined threshold was reached. Apart from the first purification, every purification step used Agencourt AMPure XP magnetic beads. Libraries were quantified by Qubit and checked on a TapeStation, with a main peak expected near 650 bp. Pooled libraries were sequenced on an Illumina MiSeq using v2 2x251 paired-end kits, and typically roughly 0.9-2.2 million reads were obtained per sample. Each sample's library went into the pool at approximately 4 nM, and about 4.5-7% PhiX was added to help with cluster recognition. On the study's bioinformatics: Using tag matching that tolerated one base-pair mismatch, Decombinator assigned V and J genes to FASTQ reads that had been processed by Demultiplexor. UMIs were used by Collapsinator to correct both sequencing errors and frequency errors arising from PCR heterogeneity. CDR3Translator translated TCRs and extracted CDR3s from the conserved cysteine to the FGXG phenylalanine, flagging non-productive sequences. Gini, Shannon entropy and inverse Simpson indices were calculated on repertoires that had been subsampled to equal numbers of UMI-defined TCRs. Power-law fits to clonotype abundance distributions were performed by maximum likelihood within the linear range. Similar UMI counts, unique TCR numbers and clonal distributions were obtained with the pipeline and with MIGEC on one naive CD8 sample. A set of several thousand CMV-associated CDR3 sequences, compiled from VDJdb and a published dataset, was used to search the repertoires. Starting from the raw public reads, TCRdb applied fastp trimming at Q25, assembled clones with MiXCR and retained in-frame beta chains. Rows are combined by CDR3 protein, so each entry shows the most common genes and DNA. The V and J calls, along with clone size, are taken from TCRdb and not from the paper's own processing. For this sample there are 100,000 or so distinct CDR3 sequences; 5.5% to 8.5% appear just once. The ten largest clones capture 1.6% of the sample.

For CDR1 and CDR2, the germline V gene lists MNHEY and SVGEGT. V loses 4 bases of germline sequence and J loses 4 bases, and the interval between the two ends is 19 bases. There are 17 amino acids in the CDR3, from cysteine to phenylalanine inclusive. The only DNA kept is the CDR3, 51 bases in frame from the first base. The study at large found these results: RNA-based TCR counts may be affected by expression changes linked to T cell activation and differentiation. Clonotypes were defined as single alpha or beta chain sequences, not paired alpha/beta receptors. In both CD4 and CD8 cells, going from naive through CM, EM and EMRA, the Gini index went up while Shannon and inverse Simpson diversity went down. No ground truth was available to validate the repertoire findings for the naive and memory subsets. Once error correction was done, more than 85% of naive TCR sequences showed up just once, which made the naive abundance distributions much steeper than those of the memory subsets. TCR abundance followed a power law with an exponent that was different for naive and memory subsets but consistent across the three individuals.

From the second PCR step on, the TCR alpha and beta chain libraries were amplified in separate reactions. To determine each donor's CMV status, fresh PBMCs were stimulated overnight with CMV viral lysate, and IFNgamma production from CD4+ T cells was then assessed. CD4 T cells were positively selected with Miltenyi beads, followed by positive selection of CD8 T cells from the CD4-negative fraction. Cells were stained for CD3, CD4, CD8, CD45RA, CD27 and a live/dead dye and were sorted on a BD Aria II into four subsets based on CD45RA and CD27. A few healthy volunteers provided blood, and each donor's sample was split into CD4 and CD8 T cells and then further divided into four differentiation subsets. Roughly 130 ml of peripheral blood was collected from each donor, and PBMC were isolated by Ficoll-Paque PLUS density-gradient centrifugation. After sorting, cells were lysed in RLT buffer, RNA was extracted using a Qiagen RNeasy kit, and the extracted RNA was stored at -80 degrees C.

The chain links TRBV6-2 or TRBV6-3 with TRBJ2-2, with TRBD1 as a weak D call on 5 bases. The origin of this receptor is a human donor in good health. Sequenced input: central memory CD4+ T cells from blood. The cell subset or site label for this specimen denotes: central memory, CD45RA- CD27+. CDR3 protein: CASSFLGAPLGTGELFF. The nucleotide sequence is TGTGCCAGCAGTTTTTTAGGGGCGCCCTTAGGCACCGGGGAGCTGTTTTTT.